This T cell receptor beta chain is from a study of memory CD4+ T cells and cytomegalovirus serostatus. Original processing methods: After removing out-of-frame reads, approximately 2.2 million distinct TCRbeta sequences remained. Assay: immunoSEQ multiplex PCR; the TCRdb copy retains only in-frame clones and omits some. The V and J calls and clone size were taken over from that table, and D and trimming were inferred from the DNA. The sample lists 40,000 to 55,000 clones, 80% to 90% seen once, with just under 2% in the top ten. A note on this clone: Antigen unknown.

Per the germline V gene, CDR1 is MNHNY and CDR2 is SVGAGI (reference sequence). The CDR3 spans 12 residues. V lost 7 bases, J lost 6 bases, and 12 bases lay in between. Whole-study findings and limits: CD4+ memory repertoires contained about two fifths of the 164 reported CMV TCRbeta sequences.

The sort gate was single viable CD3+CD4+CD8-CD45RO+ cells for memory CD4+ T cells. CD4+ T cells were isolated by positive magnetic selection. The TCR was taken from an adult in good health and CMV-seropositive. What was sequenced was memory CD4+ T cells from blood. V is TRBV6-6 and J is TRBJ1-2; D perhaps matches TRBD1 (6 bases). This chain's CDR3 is CASNRQENGYTF. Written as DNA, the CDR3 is TGTGCCAGCAACCGACAGGAGAATGGCTACACCTTC.